This T cell receptor beta chain was found in a study of PD-L1 blockade in urothelial cancer. Study-level background: Male patients with bladder-origin urothelial cancer numbered about 90% of the roughly 30. The analyses of blood took place 3 weeks (second dose) and 6 weeks after treatment start.

Spiking of synthetic TCR analog templates was performed in each PCR. The method was immunoSEQ multiplex PCR; TCRdb's version includes in-frame clones alone and lacks a portion of them. Of nearly 45,000 clones in the sample, about 88% were seen once. The CDR3 sequence is 14 residues long. Germline assignment: CDR1 SGHRS and CDR2 YFSETQ. V shed 4 bases and J shed 8 bases, with 15 bases lying between them. Time point specified: pretreatment peripheral blood. About this clone: Its antigen remains unknown.

Study results and limitations: Blood clones associated with the tumor expanded more at 3 weeks in durable-benefit patients.

The chain carries TRBV5-1 and TRBJ1-4; tentative D call: TRBD1 (6 bases). Material: PBMCs, obtained around atezolizumab (anti-PD-L1) treatment. This sequence originates from a donor aged 40 or older with urothelial cancer. CDR3 bases: TGCGCCAGCAGCGGGGGGGAGGGACAAGAAAAACTGTTTTTT. Translation gives CASSGGEGQEKLFF.